Following are 13 T cell receptor beta chains from one sample sequenced in a study of Graves' ophthalmopathy and Graves' hyperthyroidism. TCR beta CDR3 amplification used RNA transcripts. First-round RT-PCR used HTBI primers; second-round multiplex PCR followed. One entry per CDR3 protein results from TCRdb running MiXCR on the multiplex PCR reads. The sample has 300,000 to 500,000 distinct CDR3 sequences; roughly 15% are singletons. Sequencing was carried out using peripheral blood. The receptors originated from a woman under 30 with stable Graves' hyperthyroidism.

Many counts were recorded for this clonotype. The genes are TRBV19 and TRBJ1-5; 8 bases fit TRBD1. The germline CDR1 and CDR2 sequences are LNHDA and SQIVND (reference sequence). CDR3 length: 18 amino acids. V was clipped by 1 base and J by 7 bases; unmatched bases: 15. The CDR3 nucleotides read TGTGCCAGTAGTATAGGAGGGACAGGACTTCGGGTGGGGCAGCCCCAGCATTTT. Its translation: CASSIGGTGLRVGQPQHF.

In this sample, this clonotype turned up many times. The rearrangement uses TRBV7-2 and TRBJ2-5; possibly TRBD2 for D (6 bases). V was shortened by 0 bases and J by 3 bases, with 11 bases between the two germline ends. The germline V gene has CDR1 SGHTA and CDR2 FQGNSA. The CDR3 runs to 15 residues. The CDR3 region is CASSLAGEVEETQYF. CDR3 in DNA: TGTGCCAGCAGCTTAGCAGGGGAGGTAGAAGAGACCCAGTACTTC.

This rearrangement joins TRBV20-1 to TRBJ1-6; D might be TRBD1 (5 bases). The CDR3 covers 17 residues. V shed 1 base and J shed 4 bases, with 17 bases lying between them. The V gene's germline CDR1 is DFQATT and CDR2 SNEGSKA (reference sequence). The CDR3, as DNA: TGCAGTGCTAGAGGTGGTTCTTGGCAGGGATATAATTCACCCCTCCACTTT. Amino acid sequence: CSARGGSWQGYNSPLHF.

This clonotype turned up a few times. The CDR3: CASRVPGEELFF. As DNA, the CDR3 is TGTGCCAGTAGAGTGCCCGGGGAGGAGCTGTTTTTT. The J gene is TRBJ2-2, the V gene TRBV19; maybe TRBD2 (5 bases). The CDR3 covers 12 residues. V dropped 6 bases and J dropped 10 bases, with 12 bases sitting between them. Per germline, CDR1 LNHDA and CDR2 SQIVND (reference sequence).

This clonotype was detected only once. This may be a read error: a much more frequent sequence differs by one nucleotide. The chain uses TRBV28 and TRBJ2-2, with D possibly called TRBD1 or TRBD2 (5 bases each). The CDR3 is 16 amino acids. Germline values: CDR1 MDHEN, CDR2 SYDVKM. The CDR3 is CASSLLGRTNTGELCF. CDR3 nucleotides: TGTGCCAGCAGTTTATTGGGGCGTACGAACACCGGGGAGCTGTGTTTT.

This chain connects TRBV11-2 to TRBJ2-5; 10 nucleotides align to TRBD1. The CDR3 is 17 residues long. V shed 5 bases and J 2 bases; nucleotides not matched to a gene: 11. Germline V gives CDR1 SGHAT, CDR2 FQNNGV. CDR3 sequence (DNA): TGTGCCAGCAGCAAATTCGGACAGGGGGAGGGACAAGAGACCCAGTACTTC. It encodes CASSKFGQGEGQETQYF.

This clonotype was recorded at least ten times. The chain joins TRBV7-3 to TRBJ2-5, with a tentative D call TRBD2 (5 bases). CDR1 is SGHTA and CDR2 is FQGTGA in the germline V gene. V gave up 1 base and J gave up 0 bases, with 6 bases separating them. This CDR3 spans 14 amino acids. Here the CDR3 DNA reads TGTGCCAGCAGCTTAAGAGGGAACCAAGAGACCCAGTACTTC. Residues: CASSLRGNQETQYF.

This clonotype came up a few times. The V and J genes are TRBV20-1 and TRBJ1-2; possible D gene TRBD1, 6 bases. CDR1 DFQATT and CDR2 SNEGSKA come from the germline V gene (reference sequence). CDR3 length equals 12 residues. The V gene lost 3 bases and the J gene lost 8 bases, with 13 bases spanning the gap. This CDR3 reads CSASLGAGGYTF. CDR3 DNA sequence: TGCAGTGCTAGTCTGGGGGCGGGAGGCTACACCTTC.

This clonotype was found many times. This sequence joins TRBV6-1 and TRBJ2-2; TRBD2 aligns across 7 bases. The V gene end was trimmed by 6 bases and the J gene end by 2 bases; junction bases not matched to a gene: 6. Per the germline V gene, CDR1 is MNHNS and CDR2 is SASEGT. This CDR3 is built from 15 residues. The CDR3 DNA reads TGTGCCAGCAGCGGGGGGTCAGGAAACACCGGGGAGCTGTTTTTT. As protein: CASSGGSGNTGELFF.

In its sample, this clonotype was seen many times. DNA for the CDR3: TGTGCCAGCAGCTTAGCACAGGGTGCCTACGAGCAGTACTTC. This encodes CASSLAQGAYEQYF. The V gene is TRBV13, the J gene TRBJ2-7, with a possible D match to TRBD1 (6 bases). V gave up 1 base and J gave up 2 bases, with 9 bases separating them. Germline CDR1 reads PRHDT; CDR2 reads FYEKMQ (reference sequence). There are 14 residues in the CDR3.

This clonotype appeared many times. The CDR3: CSARDGGAGGLYEQYF. The CDR3 coding sequence is TGCAGTGCTAGAGATGGGGGAGCGGGGGGGCTCTACGAGCAGTACTTC. This chain connects TRBV20-1 to TRBJ2-7, with TRBD2 matching 10 bases. V lost 0 bases and J lost 3; bases outside the gene matches: 8. The CDR3 covers 16 residues. Germline-derived CDR1 and CDR2 are DFQATT and SNEGSKA (reference sequence).

This clonotype was seen ten or more times. J is TRBJ1-1 and V is TRBV10-3, with unresolved D. Trimming removed 8 bases from V and 1 base from J, with 11 bases in between. The germline CDR1 and CDR2 sequences are ENHRY and SYGVKD. The length of the CDR3 is 13 residues. The CDR3 protein is CAIQQTQNTEAFF. DNA of the CDR3: TGTGCCATCCAACAAACACAGAACACTGAAGCTTTCTTT.

Ten or more counts support this clonotype. V is TRBV12-3 or TRBV12-4 and J is TRBJ1-2; D unresolved. Trimming took 0 bases from V and 6 from J, leaving 5 bases between them. This CDR3 comprises 12 residues. The CDR3 DNA is TGTGCCAGCAGTTTAGCCCCCCATGGCTACACCTTC. It yields the protein CASSLAPHGYTF.